Each of the 6 T cell receptor beta chains below was sequenced from the same sample in a study of regulatory T cells in long-lasting Graves disease. Time point given: newly diagnosed GD, antithyroid drugs for less than 3 months. Following extraction of RNA from PBMCs, that RNA was used to make the TCR library. In building TCR beta libraries, iRepertoire HTBI primers were used together with Arm-PCR of CDR3 regions. In TCRdb, the multiplex PCR reads were re-called with MiXCR into one record per CDR3 protein. The sample holds 530,000 or so distinct CDR3 sequences, about 16% seen once. These data are also associated with another study on T cells in Graves' hyperthyroidism and ophthalmopathy.

This specimen consisted of peripheral blood mononuclear cells (PBMCs), obtained at new diagnosis, from a patient treated with antithyroid drugs. The receptors come from a man aged 18 to 30 with Graves disease.

In its sample, this clonotype was seen many times. This rearrangement joins TRBV30 to TRBJ2-1; 7 nucleotides line up with TRBD1. J gave up 4 bases and V 0 bases, and 6 bases lay outside the gene matches. This CDR3 is built from 15 residues. CDR1 and CDR2 (germline): GTSNPN, SVGIG (reference sequence). The CDR3 loop reads CAWSVAVGQYNEQFF. The CDR3 region has the DNA TGTGCCTGGAGTGTAGCAGTGGGACAGTACAATGAGCAGTTCTTC.

This clonotype showed up just once. This chain links TRBV4-1 with TRBJ1-5; D unresolved. In germline, CDR1 is MGHRA, CDR2 YSYEKL. Trimming left V 3 bases short and J 2 bases short, with 11 bases between. There are 15 residues in the CDR3. The CDR3 region is CASSQGRSGNQPQHF. CDR3 nucleotide sequence: TGCGCCAGCAGCCAGGGCAGGAGTGGCAATCAGCCCCAGCATTTT.

The CDR3 DNA reads as TGTGCCAGCAGTCCCGGGGGACGGCTTGAAGCTTTCTTT. Translation: CASSPGGRLEAFF. This chain uses TRBV28 with TRBJ1-1; tentative D call: TRBD1 (5 bases). Germline CDR1 and CDR2: MDHEN and SYDVKM. V lost 5 bases and J 7 bases, leaving 14 bases between the germline ends. CDR3 length: 13 amino acids.

Concerning this clonotype itself: The CDR3 does not end in the conserved phenylalanine or tryptophan, so this is likely a read error. The chain has TRBV20-1 and TRBJ1-1, with TRBD1 matching 9 bases. Germline CDR1 is DFQATT and CDR2 is SNEGSKA (reference sequence). With 5 bases clipped from V and 3 bases from J, the junction kept 7 bases outside the gene matches. CDR3 length equals 14 residues. CDR3 DNA: TGCAGTGCTGTACAGGGGGCGAAGGACACTGAAGCTTTCTCT. Translated: CSAVQGAKDTEAFS.

About this clonotype: This is likely a read error, given that the CDR3 carries no conserved phenylalanine or tryptophan at its end. This chain uses TRBV6-1 with TRBJ1-2, with 12 bases lining up with TRBD1. This CDR3 region has 15 residues. CDR1 MNHNS and CDR2 SASEGT come from the germline V gene. V lost 5 bases and J lost 7; bases outside the gene matches: 8. CDR3: CASSTPGQGAFGYTL. CDR3 nucleotide sequence: TGTGCCAGCAGTACACCGGGACAGGGGGCTTTTGGCTACACCCTC.

This clonotype has at least ten counts. The junction departs from the called germline gene at one end, perhaps through a read error. The chain has TRBV27 and TRBJ1-5; 7 bases match TRBD1. The length of the CDR3 is 15 residues. Germline V lookup: CDR1 MNHEY, CDR2 SMNVEV (reference sequence). The CDR3 loop is CASSFSLGGNQPQHF. The CDR3 DNA follows: TGTGCCAGCAGTTTTTCGTTAGGGGGCAACCAGCCCCAGCATTTT.